The text below deals with one T cell receptor beta chain. Its antigen is not known. Primers used in a second PCR of about 6 to 11 cycles were a sample-barcoded 5' primer and a J-beta primer mix. Via MiXCR, TCRdb re-called the 5' RACE reads, giving one row per CDR3 protein. The sample carries roughly 2 million distinct CDR3 sequences, approximately 50% recorded once. This record comes from a study of blood T cells in healthy people across ages. Overall study findings and caveats: Those diversity estimates obtained from one million T cells were thought to be underestimates.

The CDR3 is 14 residues long. Germline CDR1 SGHRS, CDR2 YFSETQ. V lost 3 bases and J lost 6, with 13 bases in between. The chain couples TRBV5-1 to TRBJ2-1, with a tentative D call TRBD2 (5 bases). The TCR sequence derives from a woman between 35 and 50 years old in good health. Sequences were obtained from blood. The CDR3 protein is CASSSSSTSNEQFF. The DNA of the CDR3 is TGCGCCAGCAGCTCAAGCAGTACTAGCAATGAGCAGTTCTTC.